What follows is one T cell receptor (beta chain) and its context. What it binds is unknown. The PCR used 60 Vbeta and 13 Jbeta primers. Clones were sequenced by immunoSEQ multiplex PCR, and TCRdb holds only the in-frame ones, with some missing. Seen here are about 110,000 clones, 69% observed once, and the top ten hold around 5.4%. The sample is drawn from a study of cytomegalovirus exposure and HLA in healthy donors. Findings and caveats of the study: Later analysis identified about 17,000 TCR beta sequences associated with HLA alleles, using a false discovery rate threshold of 0.05. Certain indistinguishable V segments, among them TRBV6-2 and TRBV6-3, were excluded.

V gave up 0 bases and J gave up 8 bases, with 19 bases separating them. The CDR3 is made up of 16 amino acids. Germline CDR1 LGHNA, CDR2 YNFKEQ. The receptor was isolated from a woman in her seventies in good health and CMV-seropositive. The rearrangement uses TRBV4-2 and TRBJ1-2; maybe TRBD1 (6 bases). Material: PBMCs. CDR3 DNA sequence: TGTGCCAGCAGCCAAGATCCCCGGACAGCCTTTGGGGGCTACACCTTC. This encodes CASSQDPRTAFGGYTF.